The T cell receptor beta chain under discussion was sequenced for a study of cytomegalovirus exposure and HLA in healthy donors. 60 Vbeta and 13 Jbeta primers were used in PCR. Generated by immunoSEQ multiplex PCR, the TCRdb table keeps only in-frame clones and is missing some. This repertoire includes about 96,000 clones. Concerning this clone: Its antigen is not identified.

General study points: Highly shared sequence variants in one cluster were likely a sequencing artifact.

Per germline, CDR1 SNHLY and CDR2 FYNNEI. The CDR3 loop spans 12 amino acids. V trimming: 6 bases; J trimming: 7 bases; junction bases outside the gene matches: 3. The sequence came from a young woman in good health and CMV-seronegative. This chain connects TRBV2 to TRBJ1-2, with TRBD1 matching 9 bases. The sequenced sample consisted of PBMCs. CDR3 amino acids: CASRGTGSGYTF. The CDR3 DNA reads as TGTGCCAGCAGAGGGACAGGGTCTGGCTACACCTTC.